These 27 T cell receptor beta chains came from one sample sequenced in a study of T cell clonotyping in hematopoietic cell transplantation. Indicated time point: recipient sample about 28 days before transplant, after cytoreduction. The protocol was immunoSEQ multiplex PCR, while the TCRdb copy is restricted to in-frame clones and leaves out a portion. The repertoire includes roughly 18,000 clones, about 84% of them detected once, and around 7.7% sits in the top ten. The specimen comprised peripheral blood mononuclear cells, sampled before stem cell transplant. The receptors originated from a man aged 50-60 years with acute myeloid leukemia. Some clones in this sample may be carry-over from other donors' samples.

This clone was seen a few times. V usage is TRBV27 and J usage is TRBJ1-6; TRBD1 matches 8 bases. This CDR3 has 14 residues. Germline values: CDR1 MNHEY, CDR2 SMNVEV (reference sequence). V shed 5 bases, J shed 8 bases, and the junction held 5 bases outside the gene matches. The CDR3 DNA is TGTGCCAGCAGTGCCAGGGGGCGGGATTCACCCCTCCACTTT. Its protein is CASSARGRDSPLHF.

CDR3 coding DNA: TGTGCCAGCAGTTACAACCCGCAGGCACCCCTCCACTTT. Translated, it gives CASSYNPQAPLHF. The rearrangement uses TRBV2 and TRBJ1-6, with D uncertain. The CDR3 is made up of 13 amino acids. Trimming shortened V by 5 bases and J by 11 bases, and 13 bases separated the two germline ends. CDR1 is SNHLY, CDR2 FYNNEI, per germline.

CDR3 DNA: TGTGCCAGCAGCCCCAGGGGCAGCTACGAGCAGTACTTC. Residues: CASSPRGSYEQYF. The chain recombines TRBV11-2 with TRBJ2-7; tentatively, D is TRBD1 (6 bases). The CDR3 consists of 13 residues. V lost 5 bases to trimming and J lost 3 bases, with 11 bases between them. Germline V CDR1 and CDR2: SGHAT, FQNNGV.

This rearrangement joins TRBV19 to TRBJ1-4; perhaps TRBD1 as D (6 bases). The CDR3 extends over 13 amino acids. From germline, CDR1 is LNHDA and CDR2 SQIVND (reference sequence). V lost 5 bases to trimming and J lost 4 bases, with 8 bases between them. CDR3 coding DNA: TGTGCCAGTAGTGACAGGTTTAATGAAAAACTGTTTTTT. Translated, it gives CASSDRFNEKLFF.

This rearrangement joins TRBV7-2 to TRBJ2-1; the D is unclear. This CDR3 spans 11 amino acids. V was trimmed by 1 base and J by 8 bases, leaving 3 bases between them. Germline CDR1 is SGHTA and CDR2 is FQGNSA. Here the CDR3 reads CASSLGDEQFF. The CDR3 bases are TGTGCCAGCAGCTTAGGGGATGAGCAGTTCTTC.

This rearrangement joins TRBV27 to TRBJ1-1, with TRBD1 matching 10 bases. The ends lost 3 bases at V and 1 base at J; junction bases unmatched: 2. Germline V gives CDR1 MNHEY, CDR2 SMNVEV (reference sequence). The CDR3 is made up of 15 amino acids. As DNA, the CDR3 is TGTGCCAGCAGTTTCCGGACAGGGGGGAACACTGAAGCTTTCTTT. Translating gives CASSFRTGGNTEAFF.

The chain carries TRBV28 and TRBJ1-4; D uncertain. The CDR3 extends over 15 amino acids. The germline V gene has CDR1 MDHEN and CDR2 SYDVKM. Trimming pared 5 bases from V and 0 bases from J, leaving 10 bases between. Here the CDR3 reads CASSLFGATNEKLFF. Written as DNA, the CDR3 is TGTGCCAGCAGTCTATTCGGGGCAACTAATGAAAAACTGTTTTTT.

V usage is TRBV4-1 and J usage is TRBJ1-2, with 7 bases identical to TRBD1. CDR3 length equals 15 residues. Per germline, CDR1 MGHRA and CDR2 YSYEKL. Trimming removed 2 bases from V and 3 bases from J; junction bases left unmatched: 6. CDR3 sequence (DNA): TGCGCCAGCAGCCAACTAGACAGGGAACACTATGGCTACACCTTC. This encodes CASSQLDREHYGYTF.

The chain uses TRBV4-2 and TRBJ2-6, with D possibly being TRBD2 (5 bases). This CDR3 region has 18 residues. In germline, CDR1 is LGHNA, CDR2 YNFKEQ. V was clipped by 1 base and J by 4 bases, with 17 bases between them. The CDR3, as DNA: TGTGCCAGCAGCCAAGGGGTTTACAGCTCGGGAGGGGCCAACGTCCTGACTTTC. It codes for CASSQGVYSSGGANVLTF.

The CDR3 DNA is TGTGCCAGCAGCCGACAATGGGGGCAAGAGACCCAGTACTTC. Translation: CASSRQWGQETQYF. This rearrangement joins TRBV7-2 to TRBJ2-5; D is tentatively TRBD1 or TRBD2 (5 bases each). Trimming left V 5 bases short and J 2 bases short, with 12 bases between. This CDR3 region has 14 residues. Germline V lookup: CDR1 SGHTA, CDR2 FQGNSA.

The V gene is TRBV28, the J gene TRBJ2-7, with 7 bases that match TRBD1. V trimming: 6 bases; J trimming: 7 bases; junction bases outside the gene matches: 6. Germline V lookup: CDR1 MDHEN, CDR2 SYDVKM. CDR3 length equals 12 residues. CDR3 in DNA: TGTGCCAGCAGCCCGGACAGGCCAGAGCAGTACTTC. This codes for CASSPDRPEQYF.

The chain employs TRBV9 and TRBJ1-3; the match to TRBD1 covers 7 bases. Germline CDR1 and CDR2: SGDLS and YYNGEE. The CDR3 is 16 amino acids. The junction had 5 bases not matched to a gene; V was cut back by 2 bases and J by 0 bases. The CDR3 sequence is CASSVRTGYSGNTIYF. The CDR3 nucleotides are TGTGCCAGCAGCGTCAGGACAGGCTACTCTGGAAACACCATATATTTT.

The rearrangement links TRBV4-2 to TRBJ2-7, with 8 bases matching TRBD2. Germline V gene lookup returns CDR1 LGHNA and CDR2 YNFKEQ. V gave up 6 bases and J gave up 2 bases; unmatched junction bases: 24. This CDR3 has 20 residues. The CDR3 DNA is TGTGCCAGCAGTCGCCTTGCCGCGGGGGGCCTACCCAGGGGAACCTACGAGCAGTACTTC. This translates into CASSRLAAGGLPRGTYEQYF.

CDR3 DNA sequence: TGCGCCAGCAGCCAAGAAGTGCCTAGCGGGGTGTGGGGGGCCAACGTCCTGACTTTC. Translated: CASSQEVPSGVWGANVLTF. This rearrangement joins TRBV4-3 to TRBJ2-6; 9 bases line up with TRBD2. From germline, CDR1 is LGHNA and CDR2 YSLEER. Losses at the gene ends were 0 bases for V and 4 bases for J; bases not matched to a gene: 10. This CDR3 has 19 residues.

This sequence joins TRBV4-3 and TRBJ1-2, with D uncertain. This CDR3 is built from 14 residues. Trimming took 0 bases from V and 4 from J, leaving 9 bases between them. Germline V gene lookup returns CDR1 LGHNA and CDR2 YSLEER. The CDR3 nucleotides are TGCGCCAGCAGCCAAGATGTTAGCGCCTATGGCTACACCTTC. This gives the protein CASSQDVSAYGYTF.

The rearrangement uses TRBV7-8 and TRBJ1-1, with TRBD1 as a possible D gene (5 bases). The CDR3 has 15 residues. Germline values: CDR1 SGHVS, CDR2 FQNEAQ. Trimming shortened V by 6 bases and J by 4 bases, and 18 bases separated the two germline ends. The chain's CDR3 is CASRTSGQGSTEAFF. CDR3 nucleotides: TGTGCCAGCAGAACCTCGGGGCAGGGCAGCACTGAAGCTTTCTTT.

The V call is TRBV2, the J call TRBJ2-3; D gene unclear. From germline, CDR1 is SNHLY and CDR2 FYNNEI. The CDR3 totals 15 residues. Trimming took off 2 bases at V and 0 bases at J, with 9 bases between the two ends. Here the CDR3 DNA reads TGTGCCAGCAGTGAATGGGATTCTAGCACAGATACGCAGTATTTT. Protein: CASSEWDSSTDTQYF.

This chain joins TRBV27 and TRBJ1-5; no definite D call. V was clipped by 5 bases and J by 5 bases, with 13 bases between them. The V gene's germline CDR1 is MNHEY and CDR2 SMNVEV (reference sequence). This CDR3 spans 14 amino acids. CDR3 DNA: TGTGCCAGCAGTCCGGGCCCCGCTTATCAGCCCCAGCATTTT. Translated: CASSPGPAYQPQHF.

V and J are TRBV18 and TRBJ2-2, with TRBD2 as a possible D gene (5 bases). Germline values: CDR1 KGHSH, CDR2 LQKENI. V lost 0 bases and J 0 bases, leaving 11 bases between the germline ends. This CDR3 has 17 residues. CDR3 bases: TGTGCCAGCTCACCACCCGGACTCATGGCGAACACCGGGGAGCTGTTTTTT. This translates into CASSPPGLMANTGELFF.

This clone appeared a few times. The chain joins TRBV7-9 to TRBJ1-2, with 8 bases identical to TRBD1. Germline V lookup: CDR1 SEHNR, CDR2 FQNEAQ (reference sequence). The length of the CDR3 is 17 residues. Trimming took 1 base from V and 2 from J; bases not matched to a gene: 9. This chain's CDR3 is CASSLVLTGVTNYGYTF. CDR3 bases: TGTGCCAGCAGCTTAGTCCTGACAGGGGTTACCAACTATGGCTACACCTTC.

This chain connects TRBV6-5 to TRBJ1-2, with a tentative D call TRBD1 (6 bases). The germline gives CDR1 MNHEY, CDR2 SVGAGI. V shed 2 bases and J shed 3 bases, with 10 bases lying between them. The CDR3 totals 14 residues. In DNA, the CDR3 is TGTGCCAGCAGTTACGCTGCAGGGGACTATGGCTACACCTTC. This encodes CASSYAAGDYGYTF.

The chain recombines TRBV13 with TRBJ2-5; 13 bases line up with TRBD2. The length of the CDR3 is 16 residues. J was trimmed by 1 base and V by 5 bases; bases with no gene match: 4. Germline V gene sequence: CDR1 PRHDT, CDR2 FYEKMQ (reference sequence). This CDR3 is CASSQTSGGGQETQYF. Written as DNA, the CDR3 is TGTGCCAGCAGCCAAACTAGCGGGGGGGGCCAAGAGACCCAGTACTTC.

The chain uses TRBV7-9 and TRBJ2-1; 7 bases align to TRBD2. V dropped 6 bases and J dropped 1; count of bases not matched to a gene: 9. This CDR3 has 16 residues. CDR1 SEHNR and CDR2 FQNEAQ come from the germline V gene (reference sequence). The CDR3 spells CASRSPSGASYNEQFF. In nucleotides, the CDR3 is TGTGCCAGCAGATCCCCTAGCGGTGCATCCTACAATGAGCAGTTCTTC.

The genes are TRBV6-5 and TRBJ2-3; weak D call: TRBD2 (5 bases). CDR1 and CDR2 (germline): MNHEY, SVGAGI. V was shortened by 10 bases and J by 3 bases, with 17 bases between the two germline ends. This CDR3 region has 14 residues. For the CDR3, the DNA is TGTGCCACCCGCTTTCGGCGAGGGACAGATACGCAGTATTTT. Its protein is CATRFRRGTDTQYF.

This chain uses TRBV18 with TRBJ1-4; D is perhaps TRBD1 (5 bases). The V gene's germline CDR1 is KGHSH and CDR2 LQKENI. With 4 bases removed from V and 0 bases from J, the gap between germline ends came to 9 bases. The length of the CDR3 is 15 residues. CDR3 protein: CASSLRGTTNEKLFF. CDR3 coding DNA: TGTGCCAGCTCACTGCGGGGGACAACTAATGAAAAACTGTTTTTT.

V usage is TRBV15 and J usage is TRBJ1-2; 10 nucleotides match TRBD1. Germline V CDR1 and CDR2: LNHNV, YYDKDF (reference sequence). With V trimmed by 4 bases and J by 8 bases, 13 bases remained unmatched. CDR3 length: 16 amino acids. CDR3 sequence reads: CATSMLGQDRGYGYTF. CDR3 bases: TGTGCCACCAGCATGTTAGGACAGGACAGGGGGTACGGCTACACCTTC.

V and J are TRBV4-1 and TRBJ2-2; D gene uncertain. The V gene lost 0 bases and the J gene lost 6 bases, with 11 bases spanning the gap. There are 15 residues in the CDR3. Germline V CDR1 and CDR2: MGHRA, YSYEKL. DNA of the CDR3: TGCGCCAGCAGCCAAGATAGTTGGGGTTCCGGGGAGCTGTTTTTT. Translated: CASSQDSWGSGELFF.